This entry describes one T cell receptor (beta chain). The clone's antigen remains unknown. No much larger clone exists at a distance of one base, and base qualities are not known. The CDR3 contains 16 residues, cysteine and phenylalanine counted. The kept DNA is CDR3 alone, 48 bases in frame from the first base. CDR1 and CDR2 are drawn from the germline V gene (reference sequence): LNHDA, SQIVND. V and J are trimmed by 3 bases and 0 bases, and the gene matches miss 4 bases of the junction. The data belong to a study of blood T cell repertoires in COVID-19 (dated by TCRdb to 2020 to 2021). As for the study more broadly: The collaborator samples originated in the United States, Italy and Spain and spanned the acute and convalescent phases of COVID-19. The material from the prospective study consisted of cDNA or gDNA derived from T cells, B-cell-depleted T cells, or PBMCs. Deeply sampled blood TCRbeta repertoires from subjects exposed to, actively infected with, or recovered from COVID-19 were included in the dataset. The repertoires were released in a freely available public database meant as a resource for research on the immune response to SARS-CoV-2. Samples were obtained from the ongoing ImmuneRACE study (first 160 participants) and from some 1,300 subjects provided by 6 global collaborators. A de-identified subject ID, COVID-19 status, age in years and sex were almost always included in the sample metadata. Where available, HLA class I and class II types were obtained from metadata supplied by the sample provider rather than from assay-based typing. General study outcomes and caveats: Clinical and demographic metadata were provided uncurated, with the amount varying by source and participant.

TCRbeta CDR3 regions were amplified from genomic DNA by means of the immunoSEQ Assay, a bias-controlled multiplex PCR. In the original analysis: The number of nucleated cells in each sample was estimated from the amplification of reference gene primers within the assay. To quantify the absolute abundance of each unique TCRbeta CDR3 rearrangement, sequence reads were collapsed and filtered. For each sample, productive Simpson clonality was calculated by taking the square root of Simpson's diversity index across productive rearrangements. This immuneACCESS table, as held by TCRdb, lists in-frame sequences with V and J called but not all clones. Of the missing ones, under half trace to an unresolved V gene in checked studies; the others have no known cause. The V and J calls and the clone size are those of that table, but D and trimming were determined from the DNA. The sample has fewer than 200,000 clones on record, 70% to 90% of them singletons. Approximately 9.4% of the sample goes to the ten largest clones.

Collaborating institutions collected whole blood in K2EDTA tubes following their own protocols. For TCRbeta analysis, collaborator samples were shipped as frozen whole blood, as isolated PBMCs, or as DNA extracted from either sample type. The TCR comes from a woman older than 75 with acute or convalescent COVID-19. Input material: peripheral blood. Recombination connected TRBV19 to TRBJ2-2; TRBD1 aligns with 7 central bases. CDR3 region: CASSIEGAANTGELFF. The DNA reads TGTGCCAGTAGTATTGAGGGGGCGGCGAACACCGGGGAGCTGTTTTTT.